A single sample gave rise to the 12 T cell receptor beta chains below, sequenced in a study of blood T cell repertoires in COVID-19. Some clones are missing from TCRdb's copy, which holds only in-frame ones; the method was immunoSEQ multiplex PCR. The sample has about 59,000 clones; around four fifths are singletons. Sequencing input: peripheral blood. Receptor source: an older man with acute or convalescent COVID-19.

The rearrangement joins TRBV5-5 to TRBJ1-2; a weak D match, TRBD1 (6 bases). Trimming removed 3 bases from V and 9 bases from J, with 15 bases in between. The length of the CDR3 is 13 residues. The germline V gene has CDR1 SGHKS and CDR2 YYEKEE (reference sequence). In DNA, the CDR3 is TGTGCCAGCAGCTACCGGACAGAGAGTAGCTACACCTTC. The encoded protein is CASSYRTESSYTF.

This clone has just a few counts. The chain is built from TRBV5-1 and TRBJ1-6, with 11 bases that match TRBD1. Germline trimming cut 4 bases from V and 10 bases from J; bases unmatched to any gene: 7. This CDR3 has 15 amino acids. Germline CDR1 is SGHRS and CDR2 is YFSETQ. The CDR3 bases are TGCGCCAGCAGCGGTGGACAGGGGGCTCGGTCACCCCTCCACTTT. It yields the protein CASSGGQGARSPLHF.

The chain combines TRBV7-9 with TRBJ1-3; no clear D gene. Germline CDR1 and CDR2: SEHNR and FQNEAQ (reference sequence). The CDR3 runs 16 residues. Trimming removed 3 bases from V and 0 bases from J, with 12 bases in between. CDR3 in DNA: TGTGCCAGCAGCTTCCGTCGAGGGAACTCTGGAAACACCATATATTTT. This codes for CASSFRRGNSGNTIYF.

A few counts support this clone. The rearrangement uses TRBV5-6 and TRBJ2-7; 10 positions match TRBD2. V lost 5 bases, J lost 4 bases, and 9 bases stayed unmatched. Germline CDR1 SGHDT, CDR2 YYEEEE. This CDR3 is built from 15 residues. The CDR3 loop is CASRPASGSIYEQYF. The CDR3 nucleotides read TGTGCCAGCAGACCGGCTAGCGGGAGTATTTACGAGCAGTACTTC.

This clone is medium-sized. V and J are TRBV19 and TRBJ1-5; no firm D call. The CDR3 runs to 14 residues. Germline CDR1 LNHDA, CDR2 SQIVND (reference sequence). V lost 3 bases, J lost 5 bases, and 11 bases lay in between. The CDR3 reads CASSIGGWDQPQHF. The CDR3 nucleotides are TGTGCCAGTAGTATCGGAGGGTGGGATCAGCCCCAGCATTTT.

This chain connects TRBV28 to TRBJ1-4; D gene unclear. Germline V CDR1 and CDR2: MDHEN, SYDVKM. Deletions cut 2 bases from V and 12 bases from J, with 10 bases between. CDR3 length: 12 amino acids. The chain's CDR3 is CASSLDSGELFF. The CDR3 nucleotides read TGTGCCAGCAGTTTAGACTCCGGGGAACTGTTTTTT.

The rearrangement links TRBV6-5 to TRBJ1-2; 8 bases map to TRBD1. The CDR3 consists of 12 residues. The ends lost 6 bases at V and 3 bases at J; junction bases unmatched: 0. Germline V gene lookup returns CDR1 MNHEY and CDR2 SVGAGI. The CDR3, as DNA: TGTGCCAGCAGGGACAGGGACTATGGCTACACCTTC. Protein sequence: CASRDRDYGYTF.

Comments on this clone: A junction boundary mismatches the germline segment, possibly from a read error. The chain uses TRBV6-4 and TRBJ2-1; TRBD1 is a possible D gene (6 bases). Germline CDR1 and CDR2: MRHNA and SNTAGT. The CDR3 covers 13 residues. In DNA, the CDR3 is TGTGCCAGCAGTGAGGAAGGCAGGGGTAGTCCGATCTTC. Amino acid sequence: CASSEEGRGSPIF.

This sequence joins TRBV29-1 and TRBJ2-1; 8 nucleotides agree with TRBD2. The CDR3 length is 14 residues. In germline, CDR1 is SQVTM, CDR2 ANQGSEA. Unmatched junction bases numbered 12, after V lost 7 bases and J lost 7 bases. The CDR3 DNA sequence: TGCAGCGCCCAGACTAGCGTCCCAGGGAATGAGCAGTTCTTC. It yields the protein CSAQTSVPGNEQFF.

The gene calls are TRBV28 and TRBJ2-5; TRBD1 aligns across 7 bases. This CDR3 has 15 residues. CDR1 and CDR2 (germline): MDHEN, SYDVKM. With 3 bases clipped from V and 4 bases from J, the junction kept 8 bases outside the gene matches. This CDR3 is CASSFTGALAETQYF. The CDR3 nucleotides are TGTGCCAGCAGTTTCACAGGGGCCCTAGCAGAGACCCAGTACTTC.

V gene TRBV18 combines with J gene TRBJ2-7; 9 positions match TRBD1. From germline, CDR1 is KGHSH and CDR2 LQKENI. The CDR3 is made up of 14 amino acids. The J segment lost 4 bases and the V segment lost 2 bases, leaving 3 bases of the junction unmatched. The CDR3 loop reads CASSPGTGTYEQYF. Written as DNA, the CDR3 is TGTGCCAGCTCACCAGGGACAGGGACTTACGAGCAGTACTTC.

The chain carries TRBV5-4 and TRBJ1-1; D remains ambiguous. This CDR3 is 15 amino acids long. The germline CDR1 and CDR2 sequences are SGHNT and YYREEE (reference sequence). V dropped 0 bases and J dropped 1 base, with 10 bases sitting between them. CDR3: CASSLGSSQNTEAFF. CDR3 DNA: TGTGCCAGCAGCTTGGGATCGTCACAGAACACTGAAGCTTTCTTT.